Given below is one T cell receptor beta chain in context. This entry is derived from a study of blood T cell repertoires in COVID-19. Trimming left V 3 bases short and J 1 base short, with 6 bases between. The CDR3 loop spans 14 amino acids. Germline-derived CDR1 and CDR2 are SGHTA and FQGNSA. Using immunoSEQ multiplex PCR, the repertoire was profiled, and TCRdb retains in-frame clones only, with some absent. The data contain around 210,000 clones, 70% to 90% of them singletons. V and J are TRBV7-2 and TRBJ2-2; no reliable D call. Sequencing input: peripheral blood. The clonotype was recovered from a young man with active or convalescent COVID-19. The CDR3 loop is CASSFNWNTGELFF. Here the CDR3 DNA reads TGTGCCAGCAGCTTCAATTGGAACACCGGGGAGCTGTTTTTT.